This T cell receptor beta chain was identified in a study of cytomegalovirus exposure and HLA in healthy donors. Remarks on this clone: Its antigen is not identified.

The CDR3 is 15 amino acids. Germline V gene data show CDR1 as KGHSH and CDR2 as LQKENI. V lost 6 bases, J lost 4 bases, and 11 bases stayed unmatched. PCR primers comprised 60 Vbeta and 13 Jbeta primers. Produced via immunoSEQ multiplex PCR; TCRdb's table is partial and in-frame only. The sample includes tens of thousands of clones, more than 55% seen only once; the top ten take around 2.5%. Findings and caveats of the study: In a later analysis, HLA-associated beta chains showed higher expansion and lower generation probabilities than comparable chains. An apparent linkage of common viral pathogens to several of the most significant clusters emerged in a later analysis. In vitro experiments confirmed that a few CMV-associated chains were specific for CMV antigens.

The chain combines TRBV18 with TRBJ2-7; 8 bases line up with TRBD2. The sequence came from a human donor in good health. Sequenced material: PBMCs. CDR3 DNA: TGTGCCAGCTCCACAACGGGGGGGGGATCATACGAGCAGTACTTC. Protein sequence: CASSTTGGGSYEQYF.